This TCR beta chain was recovered during a study of control samples from healthy donors and cancer patients. This table comes from immunoSEQ multiplex PCR, and its TCRdb copy is limited to in-frame clones, with some not included. Of about 85,000 clones in the sample, 85% to 90% are singletons; the top ten hold roughly 7.6%. Germline lookup yields CDR1 SGHNT and CDR2 YENEEA. CDR3 length: 13 residues. The V and J ends lost 8 bases and 9 bases respectively, with 17 bases between them. The clonotype originates from a woman aged 60 to 75 in good health. The sample comprised blood. The chain has TRBV11-3 and TRBJ2-1; D gene uncertain. CDR3: CASGARAYGEQFF. The DNA for the CDR3 is TGTGCCAGCGGAGCCCGGGCCTATGGTGAGCAGTTCTTC.